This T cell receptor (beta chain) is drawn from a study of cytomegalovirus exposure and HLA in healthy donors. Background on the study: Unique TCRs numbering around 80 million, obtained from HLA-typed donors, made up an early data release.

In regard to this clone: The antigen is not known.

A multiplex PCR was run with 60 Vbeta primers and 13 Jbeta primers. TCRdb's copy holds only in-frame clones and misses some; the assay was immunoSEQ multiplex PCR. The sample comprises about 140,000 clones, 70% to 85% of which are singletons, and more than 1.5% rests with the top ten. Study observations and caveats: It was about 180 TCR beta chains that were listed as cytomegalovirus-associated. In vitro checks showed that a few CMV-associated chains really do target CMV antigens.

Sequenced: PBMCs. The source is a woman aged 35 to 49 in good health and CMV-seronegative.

This CDR3 is CASTSRLAGGPLYEQYF. Written as DNA, the CDR3 is TGTGCCAGCACCTCCAGGCTAGCGGGAGGGCCCCTCTACGAGCAGTACTTC. The chain carries TRBV5-6 and TRBJ2-7; 12 nucleotides agree with TRBD2. The CDR3 covers 17 residues. The germline V gene has CDR1 SGHDT and CDR2 YYEEEE. The V gene end was trimmed by 6 bases and the J gene end by 3 bases; junction bases not matched to a gene: 13.